This T cell receptor (beta chain) was sequenced during a study of T cell repertoires in cytomegalovirus infection. For the study at large: Public TCR beta signatures were indicative of both CMV infection and a matching HLA type.

Germline V CDR1 and CDR2: DFQATT, SNEGSKA (reference sequence). V was clipped by 3 bases and J by 2 bases, with 12 bases between them. The CDR3 sequence is 14 residues long. From the reads, TCRdb called clonotypes with MiXCR, one entry per CDR3 protein. The sample holds roughly 990,000 distinct CDR3 sequences, more than 25% seen once. Study-wide points: HLA-C-restricted TCR beta clonotypes specific for CMV led the ex vivo response.

A note on this clonotype: The antigen is unknown.

The V gene is TRBV20-1, the J gene TRBJ2-3; D not resolved. The sequencing used cultured CD8+ T cells from PBMCs, collected from culture after CMV antigen stimulation. The TCR comes from a human donor in good health (CMV status not recorded). Some clones in this sample may be carry-over from other donors' samples. The CDR3 sequence: CSARAVGFTDTQYF. The CDR3 DNA is TGCAGTGCTAGGGCAGTGGGATTCACAGATACGCAGTATTTT.